What follows are 3 T cell receptor beta chains derived from one specimen sequenced in a study of OX40 agonist ivuxolimab in advanced cancers. Clones were sequenced by immunoSEQ multiplex PCR, and TCRdb holds only the in-frame ones, with some missing. This table has 77,000 or so clones, 84% appearing once. This material consisted of CD4+ or CD8+ T cells sorted from blood, taken in a trial of the OX40 agonist ivuxolimab. The receptors were sampled from an adult with an advanced solid tumor such as melanoma, head and neck, liver or kidney cancer.

The J gene is TRBJ1-3, the V gene TRBV6-5, with D uncertain. Germline lookup yields CDR1 MNHEY and CDR2 SVGAGI. V lost 8 bases to trimming and J lost 0 bases, with 8 bases between them. This CDR3 spans 13 amino acids. In nucleotides, the CDR3 is TGTGCCAGCCGATTTTCCTCTGGAAACACCATATATTTT. Its translation: CASRFSSGNTIYF.

V is TRBV5-1 and J is TRBJ2-1; TRBD1 matches at 9 bases. The CDR3 extends over 15 amino acids. J lost 7 bases, V lost 4 bases, and 9 bases had no gene match. Germline V gives CDR1 SGHRS, CDR2 YFSETQ. The CDR3 reads CASSEDRGPMNEQFF. Written as DNA, the CDR3 is TGCGCCAGCAGCGAGGACAGGGGTCCTATGAATGAGCAGTTCTTC.

The V and J genes are TRBV6-5 and TRBJ2-5, with D uncertain. The CDR3 runs 13 residues. Germline V CDR1 and CDR2: MNHEY, SVGAGI. Deletions cut 7 bases from V and 3 bases from J, with 12 bases between. The CDR3 loop reads CASMRNPKETQYF. For the CDR3, the DNA is TGTGCCAGCATGAGGAATCCAAAAGAGACCCAGTACTTC.